The 11 T cell receptor beta chains below were found in one sample sequenced in a study of blood T cell repertoires in COVID-19. Clones were sequenced by immunoSEQ multiplex PCR, and TCRdb holds only the in-frame ones, with some missing. Of 53,000 or so clones listed, 65% to 85% were seen once; the top ten hold roughly 45%. The sample was peripheral blood. These receptors originate from a man between 65 and 80 years old with active or convalescent COVID-19.

This rearrangement joins TRBV11-2 to TRBJ1-1; 9 nucleotides line up with TRBD1. The CDR3 length is 17 residues. V was pared by 4 bases and J by 3 bases, with 12 bases of the junction left unmatched. The germline gives CDR1 SGHAT, CDR2 FQNNGV. The CDR3 region has the DNA TGTGCCAGCAGCTACTTCCGGGACAGGGTTGGGGACACTGAAGCTTTCTTT. Translation gives CASSYFRDRVGDTEAFF. Looking up the rest from reference TRBV11-2 and TRBJ1-1 gives the full variable domain: EAGVAQSPRYKIIEKRQSVAFWCNPISGHATLYWYQQILGQGPKLLIQFQNNGVVDDSQLPKDRFSAERLKGVDSTLKIQPAKLEDSAVYLCASSYFRDRVGDTEAFFGQGTRLTVV.

This sequence joins TRBV7-6 and TRBJ2-1; 9 positions agree with TRBD2. The junction had 6 bases not matched to a gene; V was cut back by 4 bases and J by 2 bases. Germline CDR1 reads SGHVS; CDR2 reads FNYEAQ. The CDR3 covers 16 residues. CDR3: CASSSHGGGAYNEQFF. The DNA of the CDR3 is TGTGCCAGCAGCTCCCATGGCGGGGGGGCCTACAATGAGCAGTTCTTC.

V and J are TRBV19 and TRBJ1-4; TRBD1 aligns across 9 bases. This CDR3 has 13 amino acids. In germline, CDR1 is LNHDA, CDR2 SQIVND (reference sequence). The V segment lost 7 bases and the J segment 6 bases; nucleotides outside the gene matches: 3. Here the CDR3 DNA reads TGTGCCAGTAACAGGGGGCGAGATGAAAAACTGTTTTTT. It yields the protein CASNRGRDEKLFF.

This clone was detected only a few times. V is TRBV11-1 and J is TRBJ2-2; 9 bases are shared with TRBD2. After removal of 5 bases from V and 0 bases from J, the junction contained 4 bases not matched to a gene. CDR1 is SGHAT, CDR2 FQDESV, per germline (reference sequence). The CDR3 sequence is 16 residues long. The CDR3: CASSLLAGANTGELFF. The CDR3 coding sequence is TGTGCCAGCAGCCTACTAGCGGGCGCGAACACCGGGGAGCTGTTTTTT.

V gene TRBV7-3 combines with J gene TRBJ2-1; TRBD1 aligns across 10 bases. V was clipped by 5 bases and J by 6 bases; unmatched bases: 7. CDR3 size: 15 residues. Germline CDR1 and CDR2: SGHTA and FQGTGA. This CDR3 reads CASSQDRGQTNEQFF. The CDR3 bases are TGTGCCAGCAGCCAAGACAGGGGGCAGACCAATGAGCAGTTCTTC.

This chain joins TRBV15 and TRBJ2-1; 7 bases map to TRBD2. After removal of 0 bases from V and 9 bases from J, the junction contained 8 bases not matched to a gene. Per the germline V gene, CDR1 is LNHNV and CDR2 is YYDKDF (reference sequence). This CDR3 contains 15 residues. Here the CDR3 reads CATSRDPDTGGEQFF. The CDR3 region has the DNA TGTGCCACCAGCAGAGATCCCGACACGGGGGGTGAGCAGTTCTTC.

This clone was found once. At one end the junction does not follow the germline gene, possibly because of a read error. The chain is built from TRBV19 and TRBJ1-5, with no clear D. Germline lookup yields CDR1 LNHDA and CDR2 SQIVND (reference sequence). The CDR3 totals 14 residues. The CDR3 sequence is CASSIPGGSQAQHF. CDR3 coding DNA: TGTGCCAGTAGTATTCCAGGAGGAAGTCAGGCCCAGCATTTT.

This clone is a singleton in its sample. V gene TRBV18 combines with J gene TRBJ2-5, with TRBD1 matching over 7 bases. J lost 5 bases, V lost 6 bases, and 6 bases had no gene match. CDR1 and CDR2 from the germline V gene are KGHSH and LQKENI. This CDR3 is built from 13 residues. The CDR3 bases are TGTGCCAGCTCGCCGACAGGGTGGGAGACCCAGTACTTC. Its protein product is CASSPTGWETQYF. Filled out from reference TRBV18 and TRBJ2-5, the complete variable domain reads NAGVMQNPRHLVRRRGQEARLRCSPMKGHSHVYWYRQLPEEGLKFMVYLQKENIIDESGMPKERFSAEFPKEGPSILRIQQVVRGDSAAYFCASSPTGWETQYFGPGTRLLVL.

Only a few counts were recorded for this clone. This chain links TRBV6-1 with TRBJ2-2; TRBD1 aligns across 8 bases. The V segment lost 4 bases and the J segment 2 bases; nucleotides outside the gene matches: 9. Germline CDR1 and CDR2: MNHNS and SASEGT. The CDR3 consists of 17 residues. The CDR3 nucleotides read TGTGCCAGCAGTGGGGCAGGGGGCAGAGTTAACACCGGGGAGCTGTTTTTT. This gives the protein CASSGAGGRVNTGELFF.

The V and J genes are TRBV5-1 and TRBJ2-7, with a weak D call TRBD2 (7 bases). Trimming took off 6 bases at V and 7 bases at J, with 20 bases between the two ends. Germline lookup yields CDR1 SGHRS and CDR2 YFSETQ. The CDR3 is made up of 14 amino acids. CDR3 nucleotides: TGCGCCAGCAACGGGGGCAGGGAGGGCGGTGAGCAGTACTTC. Amino acids: CASNGGREGGEQYF. The full variable domain, with the rest looked up from reference TRBV5-1 and TRBJ2-7, is KAGVTQTPRYLIKTRGQQVTLSCSPISGHRSVSWYQQTPGQGLQFLFEYFSETQRNKGNFPGRFSGRQFSNSRSEMNVSTLELGDSALYLCASNGGREGGEQYFGPGTRLTVT.

This clone turned up a few times. This chain links TRBV2 with TRBJ1-2, with 9 bases matching TRBD1. CDR1 and CDR2 from the germline V gene are SNHLY and FYNNEI. Unmatched junction bases numbered 18, after V lost 8 bases and J lost 8 bases. This CDR3 comprises 16 residues. CDR3 in amino acids: CASSYGITTGGDGYTF. Here the CDR3 DNA reads TGTGCCAGCTCCTATGGCATTACAACAGGGGGCGACGGCTACACCTTC. The full variable domain, with the rest looked up from reference TRBV2 and TRBJ1-2, is EPEVTQTPSHQVTQMGQEVILRCVPISNHLYFYWYRQILGQKVEFLVSFYNNEISEKSEIFDDQFSVERPDGSNFTLKIRSTKLEDSAMYFCASSYGITTGGDGYTFGSGTRLTVV.